A selection of T cell receptor beta chains follows, all from one sample in a study of CD8 T cells in ankylosing spondylitis. TCRdb used MiXCR to reprocess the 5' RACE reads, holding one entry per CDR3 protein. The table has approximately 35,000 distinct CDR3 sequences, more than 9.5% seen once; the top ten hold 20% to 25%. Sequencing input: synovial fluid, either unsorted or a sorted T cell fraction (not recorded which). These TCRs come from a male donor with ankylosing spondylitis. Each CDR3 is given with its conserved first and last residue. D genes are given only for firm matches.

v_gene: TRBV28; len: 12; d_gene: -; CDR3aa: CASNTGIYGYTF
v_gene: TRBV29-1; len: 16; d_gene: -; CDR3aa: CSVEEGWGGTNEKLFF
v_gene: TRBV4-1; len: 18; d_gene: TRBD2; CDR3aa: CASSQTRSSGDSYNEQFF
v_gene: TRBV4-2; len: 15; d_gene: TRBD2; CDR3aa: CASTAAGGDTGELFF
v_gene: TRBV20-1; len: 15; d_gene: -; CDR3aa: CSARARDSTYNEQFF
v_gene: TRBV5-5; len: 17; d_gene: TRBD2; CDR3aa: CASSARLAGGSYNEQFF
v_gene: TRBV7-9; len: 13; d_gene: -; CDR3aa: CASSPGDPETQYF
v_gene: TRBV7-8; len: 14; d_gene: -; CDR3aa: CASSFPATADTQYF
v_gene: TRBV10-2; len: 13; d_gene: -; CDR3aa: CASSRDSEETRYF
v_gene: TRBV5-1; len: 18; d_gene: TRBD2; CDR3aa: CASSLGQGLAGGFYEQYF
v_gene: TRBV4-1; len: 14; d_gene: -; CDR3aa: CASSRPGTSQPQHF
v_gene: TRBV6-2/TRBV6-3; len: 16; d_gene: -; CDR3aa: CASSYSMSAGQNEQFF
v_gene: TRBV19; len: 17; d_gene: TRBD1; CDR3aa: CASSGTGGPLIDNEQFF
v_gene: TRBV3-1; len: 16; d_gene: -; CDR3aa: CASSQVTTGDHNEQFF
v_gene: TRBV29-1; len: 14; d_gene: -; CDR3aa: CSVWGGNSNQPQHF
v_gene: TRBV4-1; len: 18; d_gene: TRBD2; CDR3aa: CASSQDPSGRLLGNEQFF
v_gene: TRBV7-9; len: 13; d_gene: -; CDR3aa: CATLQATNEKLFF
v_gene: TRBV28; len: 16; d_gene: TRBD2; CDR3aa: CASSRTSGRARNEQFF
v_gene: TRBV7-9; len: 15; d_gene: -; CDR3aa: CASSVEGYSNQPQHF
v_gene: TRBV13; len: 17; d_gene: -; CDR3aa: CASSLRIGGGRGNEQFF
v_gene: TRBV20-1; len: 16; d_gene: TRBD2; CDR3aa: CSANPGLAEFTDTQYF
v_gene: TRBV2; len: 15; d_gene: TRBD2; CDR3aa: CVSKSSGLVQETQYF
v_gene: TRBV6-1; len: 16; d_gene: -; CDR3aa: CASSLSLAQNTGELFF
v_gene: TRBV5-1; len: 15; d_gene: -; CDR3aa: CASSLVLAFTDTQYF
v_gene: TRBV20-1; len: 15; d_gene: -; CDR3aa: CSARDWGGMNYGYTF
v_gene: TRBV5-1; len: 17; d_gene: -; CDR3aa: CASSPFPGSHSSYEQYF
v_gene: TRBV4-3; len: 13; d_gene: -; CDR3aa: CASSQDQRREQFF
v_gene: TRBV6-1; len: 13; d_gene: -; CDR3aa: CASSGLAGQPQHF
v_gene: TRBV28; len: 15; d_gene: -; CDR3aa: CASSLRDTAYNEQFF
v_gene: TRBV20-1; len: 15; d_gene: TRBD1; CDR3aa: CSARDRGQLNTEAFF
v_gene: TRBV28; len: 15; d_gene: TRBD2; CDR3aa: CASSSSAGGVETQYF
v_gene: TRBV13; len: 17; d_gene: TRBD1; CDR3aa: CASSPRTGQTFANVLTF
v_gene: TRBV7-9; len: 17; d_gene: -; CDR3aa: CASSPTMGRAGTYEQYF
v_gene: TRBV24-1; len: 13; d_gene: -; CDR3aa: CATYDSHTDTQYF
v_gene: TRBV28; len: 15; d_gene: -; CDR3aa: CASSLWFRIYNEQFF
v_gene: TRBV5-1; len: 15; d_gene: TRBD2; CDR3aa: CASSFAGGPESEQFF
v_gene: TRBV2; len: 14; d_gene: TRBD1; CDR3aa: CASSEWTGNQPQHF
v_gene: TRBV30; len: 11; d_gene: TRBD1; CDR3aa: CAWAPGQQAFF
v_gene: TRBV10-3; len: 15; d_gene: TRBD1; CDR3aa: CAISEPGQGADTQYF
v_gene: TRBV27; len: 14; d_gene: TRBD1; CDR3aa: CASSSRQGEHGYTF
v_gene: TRBV28; len: 15; d_gene: TRBD2; CDR3aa: CASSLGPGGKNIQYF
v_gene: TRBV20-1; len: 18; d_gene: TRBD2; CDR3aa: CSASLSLAGGPGADTQYF
v_gene: TRBV5-6; len: 16; d_gene: TRBD2; CDR3aa: CASSLDGGGNSYEQYF
v_gene: TRBV7-8; len: 15; d_gene: TRBD2; CDR3aa: CASSWASGRTNEQFF
v_gene: TRBV28; len: 16; d_gene: -; CDR3aa: CASSLITGPANEKLFF
v_gene: TRBV6-4; len: 16; d_gene: TRBD2; CDR3aa: CASSPVAGRFPDTQYF
v_gene: TRBV4-3; len: 15; d_gene: -; CDR3aa: CASSQDGNRYNEQFF
v_gene: TRBV7-2; len: 15; d_gene: TRBD2; CDR3aa: CASSLSAGLYNEQFF
v_gene: TRBV11-2; len: 14; d_gene: -; CDR3aa: CASSTASAHNEQFF
v_gene: TRBV28; len: 16; d_gene: TRBD2; CDR3aa: CASSPDGLVGHNEQFF
v_gene: TRBV28; len: 16; d_gene: TRBD2; CDR3aa: CASSSDPGTSTDEQYF
v_gene: TRBV12-3/TRBV12-4; len: 14; d_gene: -; CDR3aa: CASSPDGSGSEAFF
v_gene: TRBV18; len: 15; d_gene: TRBD1; CDR3aa: CASSPGQGAGTEAFF